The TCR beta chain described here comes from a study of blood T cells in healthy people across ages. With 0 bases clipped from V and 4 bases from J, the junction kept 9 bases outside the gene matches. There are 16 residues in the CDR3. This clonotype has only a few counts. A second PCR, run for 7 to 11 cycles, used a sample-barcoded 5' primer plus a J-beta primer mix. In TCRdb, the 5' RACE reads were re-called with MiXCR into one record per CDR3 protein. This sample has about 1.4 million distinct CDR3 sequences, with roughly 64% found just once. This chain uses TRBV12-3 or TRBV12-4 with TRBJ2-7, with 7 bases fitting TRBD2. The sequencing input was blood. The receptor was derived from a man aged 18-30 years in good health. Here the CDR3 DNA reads TGTGCCAGCAGTTTAGCAACTGGCGGGACTAAATACGAGCAGTACTTC. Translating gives CASSLATGGTKYEQYF.